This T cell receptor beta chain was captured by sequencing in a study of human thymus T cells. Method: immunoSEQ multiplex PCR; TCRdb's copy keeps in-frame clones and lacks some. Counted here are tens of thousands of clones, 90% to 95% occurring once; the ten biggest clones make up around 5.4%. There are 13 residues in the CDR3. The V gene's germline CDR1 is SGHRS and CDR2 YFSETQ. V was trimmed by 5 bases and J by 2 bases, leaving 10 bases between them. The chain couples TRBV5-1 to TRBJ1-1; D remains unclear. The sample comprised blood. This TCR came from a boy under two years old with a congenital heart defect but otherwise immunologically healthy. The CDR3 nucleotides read TGCGCCAGCAGGGAGCCCTCCAACACTGAAGCTTTCTTT. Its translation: CASREPSNTEAFF.